Below, 23 T cell receptor beta chains from the same sample are listed, as sequenced in a study of response to subunit inactivated influenza vaccine. One entry per CDR3 protein, called by TCRdb with MiXCR from the RT-PCR reads. The sample lists about 190,000 distinct CDR3 sequences, 13% to 15% seen once, with 26% in the top ten. Specimen: CD8+ T cells sorted from PBMCs, collected roughly 5 days after vaccination. The source is a man aged 45-60 years who received an inactivated influenza vaccine.

As for this clonotype: An end of the junction does not agree with germline; a read error may underlie this. This chain links TRBV28 with TRBJ2-2; no clear D gene. Germline-derived CDR1 and CDR2 are MDHEN and SYDVKM. The CDR3 has 15 residues. DNA of the CDR3: TGTACCAGCACCCTCAGATACGCGAACACCGGGGAGCTGTTTTTT. The encoded protein is CTSTLRYANTGELFF.

This clonotype was counted many times. The rearrangement uses TRBV9 and TRBJ2-1; TRBD2 matches at 7 bases. The CDR3 is made up of 16 amino acids. CDR1 is SGDLS, CDR2 YYNGEE, per germline. Unmatched junction bases numbered 10, after V lost 1 base and J lost 6 bases. The CDR3 is CASSVPSSGNGNEQFF. As DNA, the CDR3 is TGTGCCAGCAGCGTACCCTCGAGCGGGAACGGCAATGAGCAGTTCTTC.

This clonotype was picked up a small number of times. This chain joins TRBV4-3 and TRBJ2-1, with 7 bases identical to TRBD1. CDR1 is LGHNA, CDR2 YSLEER, per germline. CDR3 length: 14 amino acids. V gave up 0 bases and J gave up 8 bases; unmatched junction bases: 4. The CDR3 loop is CASSQDPQGHEQFF. In DNA, the CDR3 is TGCGCCAGCAGCCAAGATCCACAGGGGCATGAGCAGTTCTTC.

This clonotype was picked up a small number of times. The chain uses TRBV11-2 and TRBJ2-5, with D perhaps assigned TRBD1 or TRBD2 (5 bases each). This CDR3 comprises 17 residues. The germline CDR1 and CDR2 sequences are SGHAT and FQNNGV. V was clipped by 0 bases and J by 0 bases, with 14 bases between them. CDR3 DNA: TGTGCCAGCAGCTTAGATGTGGGCAGGGAGCACCAAGAGACCCAGTACTTC. Protein sequence: CASSLDVGREHQETQYF.

This sequence joins TRBV28 and TRBJ2-7, with 7 bases matching TRBD2. V trimming: 3 bases; J trimming: 6 bases; junction bases outside the gene matches: 11. The CDR3 loop spans 15 amino acids. The germline V gene encodes CDR1 MDHEN and CDR2 SYDVKM. This chain's CDR3 is CASSFGLAGTVEQYF. The CDR3 coding sequence is TGTGCCAGCAGTTTTGGGTTAGCGGGCACGGTCGAGCAGTACTTC.

This clonotype was found a few times. In nucleotides, the CDR3 is TGTGCCAGCAGTGACAAGACGGCAACTAATGAAAAACTGTTTTTT. It is translated as CASSDKTATNEKLFF. This chain links TRBV2 with TRBJ1-4; D not resolved. Germline V gives CDR1 SNHLY, CDR2 FYNNEI. CDR3 length equals 15 residues. V was shortened by 3 bases and J by 0 bases, with 8 bases between the two germline ends. Full variable domain (missing parts from reference TRBV2 and TRBJ1-4): EPEVTQTPSHQVTQMGQEVILRCVPISNHLYFYWYRQILGQKVEFLVSFYNNEISEKSEIFDDQFSVERPDGSNFTLKIRSTKLEDSAMYFCASSDKTATNEKLFFGSGTQLSVL.

The genes are TRBV12-3 or TRBV12-4 and TRBJ2-1; 9 nucleotides agree with TRBD2. The CDR3 contains 12 residues. Trimming removed 8 bases from V and 8 bases from J; junction bases left unmatched: 4. The CDR3 sequence: CASSGGRDEQFF. The CDR3 coding sequence is TGTGCCAGCTCGGGCGGGAGGGATGAGCAGTTCTTC.

There are many counts of this clonotype. J is TRBJ2-3 and V is TRBV28; TRBD2 aligns across 7 bases. The CDR3 length is 17 residues. CDR1 is MDHEN and CDR2 is SYDVKM in the germline V gene. With V trimmed by 4 bases and J by 0 bases, 10 bases remained unmatched. The CDR3 nucleotides read TGTGCCAGCAGTTCCCTTGAGGTTAGCGGGAGCACAGATACGCAGTATTTT. Encoded protein: CASSSLEVSGSTDTQYF.

The rearrangement links TRBV9 to TRBJ1-2; D perhaps matches TRBD1 (5 bases). The V end was cut by 3 bases, the J end by 3 bases, with 6 bases between. Looked up from germline, CDR1 is SGDLS and CDR2 is YYNGEE. The CDR3 has 12 residues. The chain's CDR3 is CASSGGDYGYTF. CDR3 DNA: TGTGCCAGCAGCGGGGGGGACTATGGCTACACCTTC.

In its sample, this clonotype was seen a few times. The chain links TRBV7-8 to TRBJ2-2; no clear D gene. Germline-derived CDR1 and CDR2 are SGHVS and FQNEAQ. The CDR3 covers 13 residues. V was pared by 6 bases and J by 5 bases, with 10 bases between. The CDR3 loop reads CASRTALTGELFF. The CDR3 nucleotides read TGTGCCAGCAGAACAGCCCTAACCGGGGAGCTGTTTTTT.

This chain connects TRBV10-2 to TRBJ2-3; D uncertain. The CDR3 is 16 amino acids. V lost 1 base, J lost 1 base, and 12 bases lay in between. Germline assignment: CDR1 WSHSY and CDR2 SAAADI. As DNA, the CDR3 is TGCGCCAGCAGTGAGTTGCAGGCCTTCGGCACAGATACGCAGTATTTT. Its translation is CASSELQAFGTDTQYF.

The J gene is TRBJ2-1, the V gene TRBV6-5, with 9 bases fitting TRBD1. From germline, CDR1 is MNHEY and CDR2 SVGAGI. V shed 0 bases, J shed 5 bases, and the junction held 2 bases outside the gene matches. This CDR3 contains 15 residues. The CDR3 loop is CASSYSWTGDNEQFF. The CDR3, as DNA: TGTGCCAGCAGTTACTCGTGGACAGGGGACAATGAGCAGTTCTTC.

The chain links TRBV29-1 to TRBJ2-1, with 8 bases that match TRBD2. Trimming cost V 3 bases and J 7 bases; bases outside gene matches: 5. This CDR3 is 13 amino acids long. Germline V gives CDR1 SQVTM, CDR2 ANQGSEA. Here the CDR3 DNA reads TGCAGCGTTGATAGTCCGGGAGGGAATGAGCAGTTCTTC. It translates to CSVDSPGGNEQFF.

The genes are TRBV15 and TRBJ2-3, with D possibly TRBD2 on 6 matching bases. CDR1 LNHNV and CDR2 YYDKDF come from the germline V gene (reference sequence). This CDR3 is built from 17 residues. Trimming removed 0 bases at V and 2 bases at J, with 15 bases between. In DNA, the CDR3 is TGTGCCACCAGCAGAGATTCTATGCGGGAAATCACAGATACGCAGTATTTT. This codes for CATSRDSMREITDTQYF.

The chain employs TRBV2 and TRBJ1-2, with 7 bases that match TRBD1. Trimming took 6 bases from V and 8 from J; bases not matched to a gene: 15. CDR3 length equals 15 residues. Germline CDR1 is SNHLY and CDR2 is FYNNEI. The CDR3 region has the DNA TGTGCCAGCAGCAAAGGGACAGAATTAACGGGCGGCTACACCTTC. This codes for CASSKGTELTGGYTF.

This clonotype appeared a few times. The chain uses TRBV9 and TRBJ2-7, with D possibly TRBD2 on 5 matching bases. CDR3 length equals 14 residues. CDR1 is SGDLS and CDR2 is YYNGEE in the germline V gene. V lost 3 bases and J lost 0, with 10 bases in between. The CDR3 protein is CASSDSVSSYEQYF. For the CDR3, the DNA is TGTGCCAGCAGCGATAGCGTCAGCTCCTACGAGCAGTACTTC.

This clonotype was seen a few times. The gene calls are TRBV2 and TRBJ2-7, with D unclear. The CDR3 length is 12 residues. The V end was cut by 7 bases, the J end by 1 base, with 8 bases between. Germline V gene data show CDR1 as SNHLY and CDR2 as FYNNEI. For the CDR3, the DNA is TGTGCCAGCACAGGAATATCCTACGAGCAGTACTTC. Encoded protein: CASTGISYEQYF.

This clonotype occurred a few times. The V gene is TRBV25-1, the J gene TRBJ2-1; no definite D call. Trimming removed 8 bases at V and 5 bases at J, with 10 bases between. The CDR3 loop spans 12 amino acids. The germline gives CDR1 MGHDK, CDR2 SYGVNS. Here the CDR3 reads CASGLGNNEQFF. CDR3 DNA: TGTGCCAGCGGTTTAGGGAACAATGAGCAGTTCTTC.

V is TRBV12-3 or TRBV12-4 and J is TRBJ2-7; no definite D call. CDR3 length: 15 residues. The germline V and J ends were trimmed by 2 bases and 2 bases, with 13 bases remaining between them. CDR3 in amino acids: CASSLSSRAPYEQYF. In DNA, the CDR3 is TGTGCCAGCAGTTTAAGTTCGAGAGCTCCCTACGAGCAGTACTTC.

Many counts were recorded for this clonotype. The chain uses TRBV11-2 and TRBJ2-7; D possibly matches TRBD1 or TRBD2 (7 bases each). The germline V gene encodes CDR1 SGHAT and CDR2 FQNNGV. CDR3 size: 14 residues. Trimming took 5 bases from V and 3 from J, leaving 14 bases between them. The chain's CDR3 is CASSQGGVVYEQYF. The DNA of the CDR3 is TGTGCCAGCAGCCAGGGGGGGGTGGTCTACGAGCAGTACTTC.

This clonotype has ten or more counts. The chain couples TRBV7-2 to TRBJ2-1; 14 bases match TRBD2. CDR3 length: 16 amino acids. Germline V gives CDR1 SGHTA, CDR2 FQGNSA. The V and J ends lost 5 bases and 4 bases, in that order; junction bases with no gene match: 4. The chain's CDR3 is CASSRGLAGGYNEQFF. For the CDR3, the DNA is TGTGCCAGCAGCCGAGGACTAGCGGGGGGTTACAATGAGCAGTTCTTC. The full variable domain, in which reference TRBV7-2 and TRBJ2-1 provide the parts outside the CDR3, is GAGVSQSPSNKVTEKGKDVELRCDPISGHTALYWYRQSLGQGLEFLIYFQGNSAPDKSGLPSDRFSAERTGGSVSTLTIQRTQQEDSAVYLCASSRGLAGGYNEQFFGPGTRLTVL.

V and J are TRBV5-1 and TRBJ2-3, with unresolved D. This CDR3 spans 14 amino acids. With 2 bases removed from V and 6 bases from J, the gap between germline ends came to 13 bases. Germline V CDR1 and CDR2: SGHRS, YFSETQ. The CDR3 coding sequence is TGCGCCAGCAGCTTTCCCGGGTCAGTGGATACGCAGTATTTT. It codes for CASSFPGSVDTQYF.

This clonotype turned up a few times. The chain is built from TRBV11-2 and TRBJ2-1; 8 bases fit TRBD2. V lost 1 base, J lost 8 bases, and 7 bases stayed unmatched. Germline-derived CDR1 and CDR2 are SGHAT and FQNNGV. This CDR3 has 15 residues. For the CDR3, the DNA is TGTGCCAGCAGCTTAGGCGGACTAGCAAAGGATGAGCAGTTCTTC. Its protein is CASSLGGLAKDEQFF.